This TCR beta chain was sequenced in a study of Ad26.COV2.S vaccination and SARS-CoV-2 variants. In the study overall: Ad26.COV2.S was injected intramuscularly once or twice, 56 days apart. Study-wide results and caveats: Measurements of TCR breadth and depth may have given underestimates of the total T cell responses. It was reported that spike-specific CD8+ and CD4+ T cell responses were substantially broad after vaccination.

The treatment is: roughly 18 received Ad26.COV2.S at low or high dose, single or two shots; about 5 received placebo; per-sample allocation not given. Vaccine and placebo recipients were sampled on day 63 after the first injection. Immunization relied on an Ad26 vector, which expressed Wuhan-strain SARS-CoV-2 spike. In regard to this clone: Its antigen is currently unknown.

Between the trimmed V and J ends, which lost 0 bases and 9 bases, there was a span of 9 bases. CDR3 length equals 13 residues. CDR1 SGHTA and CDR2 FQGNSA come from the germline V gene. Repertoires were generated with immunoSEQ multiplex PCR, while TCRdb's copy carries only in-frame clones and drops some. The table shows around 400,000 clones, with 89% occurring only once. This TCR was recovered from a person between 18 and 65 years old who received the Ad26.COV2.S COVID-19 vaccine or a placebo. The genes are TRBV7-2 and TRBJ2-1; D is unclear. Sequences were derived from peripheral blood, sampled in a trial of Ad26.COV2.S vaccine versus placebo. The CDR3 DNA follows: TGTGCCAGCAGCTTAGCCACAGCAAGTGAGCAGTTCTTC. This sequence encodes CASSLATASEQFF.